This T cell receptor (beta chain) was captured by sequencing in a study of CD8+CD57+ T cells in acquired aplastic anemia. The template used for profiling TCR beta VDJ and CDR3 was genomic DNA. One entry per CDR3 protein, called by TCRdb with MiXCR from the reads. Of 250,000 or so distinct CDR3 sequences listed, 45% to 50% were seen once; the top ten hold approximately 7.8%. Patients selected for sequencing had displayed CD8+CD57+ cell expansion by flow cytometry. Diagnosis of severe acquired aplastic anemia applied to all patients. There was no therapy given to any patient before the blood sampling took place. As to this clonotype: One end of the junction does not line up with germline, which may come from a read error.

The source material was sorted CD4+, CD8+, or CD8+CD57+ T cells (not recorded which) from PBMCs. The TCR comes from a human donor with aplastic anemia.

CDR3 nucleotide sequence: TGTGCCAGCAGTTACTCTCGGACAGCCAACACCGGGGAGCTGTTTTTT. This encodes CASSYSRTANTGELFF. The genes are TRBV10-3 and TRBJ2-2; a possible D gene is TRBD1 (6 bases). CDR3 length: 16 amino acids. Germline CDR1 and CDR2: ENHRY and SYGVKD.